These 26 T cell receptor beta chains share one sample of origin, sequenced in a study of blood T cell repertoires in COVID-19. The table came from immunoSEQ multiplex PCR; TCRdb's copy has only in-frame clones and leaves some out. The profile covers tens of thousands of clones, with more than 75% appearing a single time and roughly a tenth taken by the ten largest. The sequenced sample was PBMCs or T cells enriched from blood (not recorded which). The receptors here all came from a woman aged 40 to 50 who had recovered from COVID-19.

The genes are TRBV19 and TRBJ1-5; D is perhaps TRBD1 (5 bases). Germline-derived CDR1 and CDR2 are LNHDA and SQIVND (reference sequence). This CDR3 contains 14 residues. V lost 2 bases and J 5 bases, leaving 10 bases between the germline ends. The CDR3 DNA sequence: TGTGCCAGTAGTATAAGGACACCCTATCAGCCCCAGCATTTT. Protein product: CASSIRTPYQPQHF.

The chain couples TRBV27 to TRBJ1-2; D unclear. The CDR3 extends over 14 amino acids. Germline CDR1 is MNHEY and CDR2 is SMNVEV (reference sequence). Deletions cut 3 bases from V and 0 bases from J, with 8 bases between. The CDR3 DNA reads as TGTGCCAGCAGTTTTCTCCGTTCTAACTATGGCTACACCTTC. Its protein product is CASSFLRSNYGYTF.

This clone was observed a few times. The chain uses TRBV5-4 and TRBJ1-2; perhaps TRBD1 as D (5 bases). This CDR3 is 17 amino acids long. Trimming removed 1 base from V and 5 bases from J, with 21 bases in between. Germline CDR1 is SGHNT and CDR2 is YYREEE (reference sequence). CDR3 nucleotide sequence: TGTGCCAGCAGCTTGAGTGGGGGGGAGGCAGGGATTTATGGCTACACCTTC. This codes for CASSLSGGEAGIYGYTF.

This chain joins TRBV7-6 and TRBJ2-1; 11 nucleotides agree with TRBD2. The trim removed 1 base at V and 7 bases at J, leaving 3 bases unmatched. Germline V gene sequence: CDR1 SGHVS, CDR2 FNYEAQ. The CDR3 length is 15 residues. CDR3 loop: CASSLVSSGGNEQFF. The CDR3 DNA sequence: TGTGCCAGCAGCTTAGTGTCTAGCGGGGGGAATGAGCAGTTCTTC.

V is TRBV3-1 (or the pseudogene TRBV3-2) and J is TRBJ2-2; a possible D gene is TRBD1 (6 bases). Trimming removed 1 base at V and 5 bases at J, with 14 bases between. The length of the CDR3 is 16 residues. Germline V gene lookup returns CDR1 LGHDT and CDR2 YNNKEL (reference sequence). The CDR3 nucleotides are TGTGCCAGCAGCCAAGGCGTGGGGGCGACGACCGGGGAGCTGTTTTTT. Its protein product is CASSQGVGATTGELFF.

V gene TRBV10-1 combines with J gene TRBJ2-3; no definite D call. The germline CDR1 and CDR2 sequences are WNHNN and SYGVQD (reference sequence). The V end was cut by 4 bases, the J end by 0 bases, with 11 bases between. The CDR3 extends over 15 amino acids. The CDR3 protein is CASSGGFTSTDTQYF. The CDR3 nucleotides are TGCGCCAGCAGTGGAGGCTTTACTAGCACAGATACGCAGTATTTT.

The CDR3 DNA reads as TGTGCCAGCAGTTTAACTAGCGGGGGGACCTACGAGCAGTACTTC. This gives the protein CASSLTSGGTYEQYF. The genes are TRBV6-5 and TRBJ2-7; 12 bases are a match to TRBD2. Per the germline V gene, CDR1 is MNHEY and CDR2 is SVGAGI. This CDR3 has 15 residues. After removal of 4 bases from V and 2 bases from J, the junction contained 3 bases not matched to a gene.

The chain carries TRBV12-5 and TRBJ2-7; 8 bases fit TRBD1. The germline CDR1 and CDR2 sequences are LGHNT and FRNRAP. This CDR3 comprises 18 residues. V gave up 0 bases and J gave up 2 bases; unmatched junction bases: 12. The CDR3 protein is CASGLVLFRQGRTYEQYF. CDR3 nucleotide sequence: TGTGCTAGTGGTTTGGTACTCTTTAGACAGGGGAGGACCTACGAGCAGTACTTC.

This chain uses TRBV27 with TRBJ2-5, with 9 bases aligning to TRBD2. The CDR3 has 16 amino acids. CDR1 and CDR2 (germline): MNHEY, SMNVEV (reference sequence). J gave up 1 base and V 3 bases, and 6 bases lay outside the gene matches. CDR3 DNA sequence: TGTGCCAGCAGTTTCTCGCAAGCGGGGGGCCAAGAGACCCAGTACTTC. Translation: CASSFSQAGGQETQYF.

The DNA for the CDR3 is TGTGCCAGTAGTATGTTCGCAGGGGCAAACTATGGCTACACCTTC. It yields the protein CASSMFAGANYGYTF. V is TRBV19 and J is TRBJ1-2; tentative D call: TRBD1 (6 bases). The germline CDR1 and CDR2 sequences are LNHDA and SQIVND (reference sequence). The germline V and J ends were trimmed by 3 bases and 2 bases, with 13 bases remaining between them. The CDR3 runs 15 residues.

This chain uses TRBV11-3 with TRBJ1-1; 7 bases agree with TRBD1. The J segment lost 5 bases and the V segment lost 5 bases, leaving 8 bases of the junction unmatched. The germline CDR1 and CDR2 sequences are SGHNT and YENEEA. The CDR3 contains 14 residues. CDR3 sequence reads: CASSNRQGLTEAFF. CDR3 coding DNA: TGTGCCAGCAGCAACCGACAGGGTTTGACTGAAGCTTTCTTT.

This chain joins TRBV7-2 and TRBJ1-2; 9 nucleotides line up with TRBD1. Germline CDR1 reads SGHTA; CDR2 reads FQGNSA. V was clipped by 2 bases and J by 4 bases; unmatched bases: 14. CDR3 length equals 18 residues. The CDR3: CASSLTSQGATLPYGYTF. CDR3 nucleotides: TGTGCCAGCAGCTTAACGTCACAGGGGGCCACCCTTCCCTATGGCTACACCTTC.

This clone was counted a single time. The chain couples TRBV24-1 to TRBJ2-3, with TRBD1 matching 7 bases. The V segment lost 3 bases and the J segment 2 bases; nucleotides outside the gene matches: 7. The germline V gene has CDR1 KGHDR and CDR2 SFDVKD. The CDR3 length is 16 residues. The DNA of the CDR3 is TGTGCCACCAGTGATGAACAGGGGCCCAACACAGATACGCAGTATTTT. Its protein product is CATSDEQGPNTDTQYF.

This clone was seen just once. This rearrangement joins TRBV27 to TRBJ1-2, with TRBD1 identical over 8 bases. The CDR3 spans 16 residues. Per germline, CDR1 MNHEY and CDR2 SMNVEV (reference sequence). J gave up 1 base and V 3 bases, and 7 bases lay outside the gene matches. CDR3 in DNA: TGTGCCAGCAGTTTTCTTACGGACAGGGTTAACTATGGCTACACCTTC. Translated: CASSFLTDRVNYGYTF.

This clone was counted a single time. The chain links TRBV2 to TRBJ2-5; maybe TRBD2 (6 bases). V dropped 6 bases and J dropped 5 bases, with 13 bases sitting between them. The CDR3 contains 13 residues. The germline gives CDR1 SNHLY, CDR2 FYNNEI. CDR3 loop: CASSGGVSETQYF. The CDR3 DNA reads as TGTGCCAGCAGCGGGGGAGTTAGCGAGACCCAGTACTTC.

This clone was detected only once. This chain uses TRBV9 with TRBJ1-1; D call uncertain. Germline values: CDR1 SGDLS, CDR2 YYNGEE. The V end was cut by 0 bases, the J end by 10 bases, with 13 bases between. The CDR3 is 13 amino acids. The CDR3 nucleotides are TGTGCCAGCAGCGTAGAACCGGGATTTCCAGCTTTCTTT. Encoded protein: CASSVEPGFPAFF.

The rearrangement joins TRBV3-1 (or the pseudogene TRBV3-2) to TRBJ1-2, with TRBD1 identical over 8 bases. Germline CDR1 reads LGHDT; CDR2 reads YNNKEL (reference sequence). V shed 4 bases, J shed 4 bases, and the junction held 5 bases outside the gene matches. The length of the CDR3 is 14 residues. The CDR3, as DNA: TGTGCCAGCAGCCCGGCCAGGGGGCCCTATGGCTACACCTTC. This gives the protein CASSPARGPYGYTF.

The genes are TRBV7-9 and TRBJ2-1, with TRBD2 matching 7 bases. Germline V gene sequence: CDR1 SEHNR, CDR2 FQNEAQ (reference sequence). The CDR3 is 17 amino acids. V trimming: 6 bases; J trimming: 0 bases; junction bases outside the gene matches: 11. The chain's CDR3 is CASRYPSGLSSYNEQFF. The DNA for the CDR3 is TGTGCCAGCAGATACCCTAGCGGACTTAGCTCCTACAATGAGCAGTTCTTC.

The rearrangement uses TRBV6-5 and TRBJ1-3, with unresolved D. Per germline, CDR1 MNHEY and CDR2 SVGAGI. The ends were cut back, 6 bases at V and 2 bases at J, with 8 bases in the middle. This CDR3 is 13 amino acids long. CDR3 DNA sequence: TGTGCCAGCAGGAGGACTACTGGAAACACCATATATTTT. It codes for CASRRTTGNTIYF.

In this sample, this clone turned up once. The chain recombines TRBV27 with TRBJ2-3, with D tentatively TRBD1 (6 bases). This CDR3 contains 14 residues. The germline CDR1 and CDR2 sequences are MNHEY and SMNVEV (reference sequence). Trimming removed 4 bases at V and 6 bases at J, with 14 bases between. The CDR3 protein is CASSSWTVMDTQYF. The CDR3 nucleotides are TGTGCCAGCAGTTCATGGACAGTAATGGATACGCAGTATTTT.

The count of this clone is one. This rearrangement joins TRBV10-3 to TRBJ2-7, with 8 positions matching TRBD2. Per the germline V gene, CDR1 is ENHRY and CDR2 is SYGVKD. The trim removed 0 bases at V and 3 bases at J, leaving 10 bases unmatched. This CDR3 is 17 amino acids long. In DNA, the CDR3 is TGTGCCATCAGTGAGTCGGGGCCACGGGGGGGGCTCTACGAGCAGTACTTC. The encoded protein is CAISESGPRGGLYEQYF.

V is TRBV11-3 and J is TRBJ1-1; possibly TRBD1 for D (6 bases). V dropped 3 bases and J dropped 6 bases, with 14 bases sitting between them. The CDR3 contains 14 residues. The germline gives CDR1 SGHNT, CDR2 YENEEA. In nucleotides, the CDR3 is TGTGCCAGCAGCTTGAATAATGCAGGGGCTGAAGCTTTCTTT. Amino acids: CASSLNNAGAEAFF.

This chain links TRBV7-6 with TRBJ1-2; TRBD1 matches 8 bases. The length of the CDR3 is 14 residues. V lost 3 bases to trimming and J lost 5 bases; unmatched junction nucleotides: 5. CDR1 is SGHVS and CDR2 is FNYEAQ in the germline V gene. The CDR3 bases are TGTGCCAGCAGCTTCGGACAGGGCGAGTATGGCTACACCTTC. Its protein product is CASSFGQGEYGYTF.

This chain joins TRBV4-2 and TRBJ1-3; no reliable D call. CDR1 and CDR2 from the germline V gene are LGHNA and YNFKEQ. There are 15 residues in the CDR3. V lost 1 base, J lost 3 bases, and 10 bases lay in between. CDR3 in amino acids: CASSQAGEIGNTIYF. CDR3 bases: TGTGCCAGCAGCCAAGCCGGAGAGATTGGAAACACCATATATTTT.

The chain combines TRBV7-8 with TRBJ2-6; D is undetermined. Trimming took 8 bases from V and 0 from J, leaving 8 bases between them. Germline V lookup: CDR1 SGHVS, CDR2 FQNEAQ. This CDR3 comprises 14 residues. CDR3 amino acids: CASAGASGANVLTF. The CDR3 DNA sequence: TGTGCCAGCGCAGGTGCCTCTGGGGCCAACGTCCTGACTTTC. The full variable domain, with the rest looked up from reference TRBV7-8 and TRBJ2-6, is GAGVSQSPRYKVAKRGQDVALRCDPISGHVSLFWYQQALGQGPEFLTYFQNEAQLDKSGLPSDRFFAERPEGSVSTLKIQRTQQEDSAVYLCASAGASGANVLTFGAGSRLTVL.

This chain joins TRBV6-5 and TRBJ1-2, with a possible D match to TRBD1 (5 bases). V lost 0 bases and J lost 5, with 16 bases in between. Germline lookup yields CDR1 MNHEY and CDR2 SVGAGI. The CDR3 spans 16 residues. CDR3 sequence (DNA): TGTGCCAGCAGTTACTCAGGCCAGGGAAGTTGGTATGGCTACACCTTC. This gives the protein CASSYSGQGSWYGYTF.